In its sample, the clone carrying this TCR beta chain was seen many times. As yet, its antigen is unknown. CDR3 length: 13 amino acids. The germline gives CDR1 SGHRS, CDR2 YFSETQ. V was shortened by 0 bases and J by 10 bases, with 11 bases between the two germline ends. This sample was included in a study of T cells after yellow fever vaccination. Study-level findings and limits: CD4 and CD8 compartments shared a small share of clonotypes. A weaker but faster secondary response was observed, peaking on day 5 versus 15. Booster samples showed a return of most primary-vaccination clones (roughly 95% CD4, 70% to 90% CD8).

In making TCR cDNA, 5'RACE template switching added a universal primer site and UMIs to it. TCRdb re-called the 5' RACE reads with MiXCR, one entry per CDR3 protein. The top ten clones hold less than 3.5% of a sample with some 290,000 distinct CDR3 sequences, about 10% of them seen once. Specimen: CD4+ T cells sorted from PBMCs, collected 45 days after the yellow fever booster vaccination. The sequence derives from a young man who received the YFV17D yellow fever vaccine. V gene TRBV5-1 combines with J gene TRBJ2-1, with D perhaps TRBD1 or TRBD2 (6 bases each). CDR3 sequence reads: CASSLAGAREQFF. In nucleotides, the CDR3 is TGCGCCAGCAGCTTGGCGGGGGCTCGGGAGCAGTTCTTC.